Listed below are T cell receptor beta chains from one sample, sequenced in a study of blood T cell repertoires in COVID-19. Assay: immunoSEQ multiplex PCR; the TCRdb copy retains only in-frame clones and omits some. The sample holds over 150,000 clones, around 85% seen once. The sample was peripheral blood. These receptors were obtained from a man aged 30 to 39 with acute or convalescent COVID-19. CDR3s leave out the opening cysteine and the closing phenylalanine or tryptophan. The order of the fields is CDR3 protein, V gene, clone size, J gene. The size field is filled for only some rows; it gives once, few, many or a size class.

CDR3aa: ASSYNRQGGGYT; v_gene: TRBV5-6; abundance: few; j_gene: TRBJ1-2
CDR3aa: SVRDEKLF; v_gene: TRBV29-1; abundance: once; j_gene: TRBJ1-4
CDR3aa: ASSFRGQWYKVNSPLH; v_gene: TRBV28; abundance: .; j_gene: TRBJ1-6
CDR3aa: AKTPGGWGDEQY; v_gene: TRBV6-5; abundance: .; j_gene: TRBJ2-7
CDR3aa: SVLTSGGRETQY; v_gene: TRBV29-1; abundance: .; j_gene: TRBJ2-5
CDR3aa: ASSESRSSGNTIY; v_gene: TRBV10-1; abundance: .; j_gene: TRBJ1-3
CDR3aa: ASSPGQNYGYT; v_gene: TRBV5-1; abundance: .; j_gene: TRBJ1-2
CDR3aa: ASSSGTRPWETQY; v_gene: TRBV5-1; abundance: .; j_gene: TRBJ2-5
CDR3aa: ASSLTPGSYEQY; v_gene: TRBV7-3; abundance: .; j_gene: TRBJ2-7
CDR3aa: ASSEAHRNYGYT; v_gene: TRBV6-1; abundance: .; j_gene: TRBJ1-2
CDR3aa: ASSLRARGVTGELF; v_gene: TRBV7-3; abundance: .; j_gene: TRBJ2-2